In this sample, the clone carrying this T cell receptor (beta chain) turned up once. What it recognizes is unknown. TCRdb's copy holds only in-frame clones and misses some; the assay was immunoSEQ multiplex PCR. Found here are fewer than 200,000 clones, around 92% of them singletons; the top ten hold around 9.3%. This entry belongs to a study of T cell responses to AZD1222 COVID-19 vaccine. Findings and limits, study-wide: No repertoire was sampled before or during the peak T cell response, only after it. As reported, nearly half of all spike-specific TCRs target variant regions that are unmutated.

The CDR3 loop spans 11 amino acids. Trimming removed 4 bases at V and 5 bases at J, with 5 bases between. CDR1 is MGHDK, CDR2 SYGVNS, per germline. The sample in question was peripheral blood, obtained on day 0 of AZD1222 vaccination. This clonotype originated in an adult in good health. The J gene is TRBJ2-5, the V gene TRBV25-1; D not resolved. CDR3 sequence (DNA): TGTGCCAGCAGTGTACTGGAGACCCAGTACTTC. This gives the protein CASSVLETQYF. Full variable domain (missing parts from reference TRBV25-1 and TRBJ2-5): EADIYQTPRYLVIGTGKKITLECSQTMGHDKMYWYQQDPGMELHLIHYSYGVNSTEKGDLSSESTVSRIRTEHFPLTLESARPSHTSQYLCASSVLETQYFGPGTRLLVL.